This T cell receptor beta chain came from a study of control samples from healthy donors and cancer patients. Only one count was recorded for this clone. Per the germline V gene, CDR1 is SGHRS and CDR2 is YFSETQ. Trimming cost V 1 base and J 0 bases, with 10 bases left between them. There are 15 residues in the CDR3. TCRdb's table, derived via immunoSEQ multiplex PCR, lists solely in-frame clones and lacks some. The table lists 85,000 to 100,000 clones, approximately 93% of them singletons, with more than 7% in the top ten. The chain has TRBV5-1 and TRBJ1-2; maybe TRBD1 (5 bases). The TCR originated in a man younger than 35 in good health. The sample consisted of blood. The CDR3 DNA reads TGCGCCAGCAGCTTGTACGGGGGAGCTAACTATGGCTACACCTTC. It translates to CASSLYGGANYGYTF.